This T cell receptor beta chain was sequenced during a study of graft-versus-host responses after intestinal transplantation. The overall study: Isolated intestinal, liver-intestinal, or multivisceral transplants had been given to the recipients. All of the recipients had induction that used anti-thymocyte globulin, then tacrolimus and steroids for about 3 years.

Libraries were prepared by immunoSEQ multiplex PCR; TCRdb keeps only in-frame clonotypes and omits some of them. The sample has over 7,000 clones, 74% seen once; the top ten hold roughly 29%. Germline loops: CDR1 LNHDA, CDR2 SQIVND (reference sequence). V was clipped by 3 bases and J by 5 bases; unmatched bases: 9. CDR3 length equals 15 residues. Processed graft tissue released its intraepithelial and lamina propria lymphocytes. Study-level results: Early HvG declines after transplant were associated with peak circulating GvH clone levels.

In this sample, this clone is large. The antigen is unknown. Sequencing used ileum tissue, obtained about 67 weeks after intestinal transplant. This clonotype originated in a human patient who received an intestinal transplant, so some T cells may come from the graft donor. J is TRBJ2-5 and V is TRBV19; 7 positions match TRBD1. The CDR3 region has the DNA TGTGCCAGTAGTATCCCCCCGACAGGGTCGGAGACCCAGTACTTC. Translating it yields CASSIPPTGSETQYF.